A selection of T cell receptor beta chains follows, all from one sample in a study of blood T cells in healthy people across ages. TCRdb itself ran the 5' RACE reads through MiXCR, one entry per CDR3 protein. The sample yields 750,000 to 950,000 distinct CDR3 sequences, around a quarter seen once. This same sample was also part of a study on T cells of mothers and their children.

The sequencing sample was made of blood. Receptor source: a boy between 10 and 17 years old in good health. The CDR3 runs from the conserved cysteine through the conserved F or W. D genes are given only for firm matches. Clone size is stated in some rows and not others, as once, few, many or a class when expanded.

-	TRBV15	TRBD1	TRBJ2-5	TGTGCCACTGCACGGGACAGTATTGTAAAAGAGCAGTACTTC	CATARDSIVKEQYF
once	TRBV5-1	-	TRBJ1-1	TGCGCCAGCAGCCTGGTTGGGCCAGGGGAAGGGAACACTGAAGCTTTCTTT	CASSLVGPGEGNTEAFF
-	TRBV6-5	TRBD1	TRBJ1-1	TGTGCCAGCAGTATCCAGGACAGGAGTGAAGCTTTCTTT	CASSIQDRSEAFF
-	TRBV29-1	-	TRBJ2-5	TGCAGTACTGGGGGTAATGGGGAGACCCAGTACTTC	CSTGGNGETQYF
-	TRBV5-1	-	TRBJ2-5	TGCGCCAGCAGAACCTTAGAAAGCCAAGAGACCCAGTACTTC	CASRTLESQETQYF
-	TRBV12-3/TRBV12-4	-	TRBJ2-7	TGTGCCAGCAGTTTCGGGACTTCCCCCGAGCAGTACTTC	CASSFGTSPEQYF
-	TRBV29-1	-	TRBJ2-7	TGCAGCGCTGATAAGGGGGACCGGTACGAGCAGTACTTC	CSADKGDRYEQYF
-	TRBV20-1	-	TRBJ2-1	TGCAGTGCCCCTTTCCTGGATTCCTACAATGAGCAGTTCTTC	CSAPFLDSYNEQFF
-	TRBV7-3	TRBD1	TRBJ2-5	TGTGCCAGCAGCTTAGGCCGACAGGGACAAGAGACCCAGTACTTC	CASSLGRQGQETQYF
-	TRBV5-1	TRBD2	TRBJ2-1	TGCGCCAGCAGCTGGGGGAGACTAGCGGGTTTCAATGAGCAGTTCTTC	CASSWGRLAGFNEQFF
-	TRBV7-9	-	TRBJ2-7	TGTGCCAGCAGCTTAGGCGGGGTAGGGTCCTACGAGCAGTACTTC	CASSLGGVGSYEQYF
few	TRBV28	-	TRBJ1-5	TGTGCCAGCACCCTGAGAGGGAGAAATCAGCCCCAGCATTTT	CASTLRGRNQPQHF
few	TRBV6-1	-	TRBJ2-7	TGTGCCAGCAGCGAAAGGGATGCCGGGCGGTACGAGCAGTACTTC	CASSERDAGRYEQYF
few	TRBV27	-	TRBJ2-3	TGTGCCAGCAGTTTGGTTATAGAAGATACGCAGTATTTT	CASSLVIEDTQYF
few	TRBV29-1	-	TRBJ2-1	TGCAGCGTTGGGGGAAGTGAGCAGTTCTTC	CSVGGSEQFF
-	TRBV11-2	TRBD2	TRBJ2-5	TGTGCCAGCAGCTGGGCTAGCGGGGGGGCTGTTACGTCGGAGACCCAGTACTTC	CASSWASGGAVTSETQYF
-	TRBV29-1	TRBD1	TRBJ2-5	TGCAGCGTCTATCGACAGGGAGAGACCCAGTACTTC	CSVYRQGETQYF
few	TRBV28	-	TRBJ1-3	TGTGCCAGCAGCCTCGACACCAGAAACACCATATATTTT	CASSLDTRNTIYF
few	TRBV7-6	TRBD2	TRBJ2-3	TGTGCCAGCAGCTGGGGCGGGGGGGGCACAGATACGCAGTATTTT	CASSWGGGGTDTQYF
-	TRBV12-3/TRBV12-4	-	TRBJ2-5	TGTGCCAGCAGTACCTCGGGCAGGGGATCCCAAGAGACCCAGTACTTC	CASSTSGRGSQETQYF
few	TRBV7-9	TRBD1	TRBJ2-5	TGTGCCAGCAGCATCAGGACAGGACAAGAGACCCAGTACTTC	CASSIRTGQETQYF
-	TRBV2	TRBD1	TRBJ2-3	TGTGCCAGCACCCGCAGGGGGACCACAGATACGCAGTATTTT	CASTRRGTTDTQYF
-	TRBV29-1	-	TRBJ2-3	TGCAGCGTTGAATTTTTAACCTCACGGGGAGAAGGCACAGATACGCAGTATTTT	CSVEFLTSRGEGTDTQYF
many	TRBV7-3	-	TRBJ1-5	TGTGCCAGCAGCTCAAAAGGGGTGTACCAGCATTTT	CASSSKGVYQHF
-	TRBV5-1	TRBD2	TRBJ2-1	TGCGCCAGCAGCTTGAGTACAGTAGCGGGGGGGCCCATTGAGCAGTTCTTC	CASSLSTVAGGPIEQFF
-	TRBV27	TRBD1	TRBJ2-5	TGTGCCAGCAGCACCGGGGTGGTCACAGGGGAGGAGACCCAGTACTTC	CASSTGVVTGEETQYF
few	TRBV7-2	TRBD1	TRBJ2-5	TGTGCCAGCAGCTCCTACAGGGGTCGCGTGGAAGAGACCCAGTACTTC	CASSSYRGRVEETQYF
few	TRBV12-3/TRBV12-4	TRBD1	TRBJ1-6	TGTGCCAGCAGAACCCGAGGGACAGGGTGGAATTCACCCCTCCACTTT	CASRTRGTGWNSPLHF
-	TRBV27	-	TRBJ2-2	TGTGCCAGCAGTTTATTGGGCGTCGGGGAGCTGTTTTTT	CASSLLGVGELFF
-	TRBV3-1	TRBD1	TRBJ2-6	TGTGCCAGCAGCCAAGAATCTGGGGACAGTAACTCTGGGGCCAACGTCCTGACTTTC	CASSQESGDSNSGANVLTF
-	TRBV29-1	-	TRBJ1-1	TGCAGCGTTGTGGATGGGAGGGAAGCTTTCTTT	CSVVDGREAFF
-	TRBV7-9	-	TRBJ2-7	TGTGCCAGTCTAGGCACTAGTTCCTACGAGCAGTACTTC	CASLGTSSYEQYF
-	TRBV20-1	-	TRBJ1-4	TGCAGTGCTAGGACCTACCGGGGCCCGCCGGGTGAAAAACTGTTTTTT	CSARTYRGPPGEKLFF
-	TRBV9	TRBD2	TRBJ2-1	TGTGCCAGCAGCGCGCGGGGGGCCTACAATGAGCAGTTCTTC	CASSARGAYNEQFF
once	TRBV5-1	-	TRBJ2-7	TGCGCCTGCAGCCCAGGCGGGGCTCCATACGAGCAGTACTTC	CACSPGGAPYEQYF
few	TRBV27	TRBD2	TRBJ2-2	TGTGCCAGCAGTATTCTAGCGGGGGAAAACACCGGGGAGCTGTTTTTT	CASSILAGENTGELFF
few	TRBV2	TRBD1	TRBJ2-5	TGTGCCAGCAGTAAGGACAGGGCCGAAGAGACCCAGTACTTC	CASSKDRAEETQYF
-	TRBV20-1	-	TRBJ2-1	TGCAGTGCTAGGGGCACTGGCTCCTACAATGAGCAGTTCTTC	CSARGTGSYNEQFF
-	TRBV6-1	TRBD1	TRBJ2-3	TGTGCCAGCAGTGAATCGTACAGGGGGACGGATACGCAGTATTTT	CASSESYRGTDTQYF
-	TRBV3-1	TRBD2	TRBJ2-5	TGTGCCAGCAGCCAAGAGGGGGGGGGTGAGACCCAGTACTTC	CASSQEGGGETQYF
few	TRBV12-3/TRBV12-4	-	TRBJ2-1	TGTGCCAGCAAGAAGAGGAATGAGCAGTTCTTC	CASKKRNEQFF
few	TRBV10-2	-	TRBJ1-5	TGCGCCAGCAGTACATCTAACAATCAGCCCCAGCATTTT	CASSTSNNQPQHF
-	TRBV4-2	-	TRBJ1-1	TGTGCCAGCAGCCTGGGCGGACAACCGAACACTGAAGCTTTCTTT	CASSLGGQPNTEAFF
-	TRBV4-1	-	TRBJ2-5	TGCGCCAGCAGCCAAGATGGACTGGGAAAAGAGACCCAGTACTTC	CASSQDGLGKETQYF